Listed here are 30 T cell receptor beta chains from one sample, sequenced in a study of OX40 agonist ivuxolimab in advanced cancers. Measured with immunoSEQ multiplex PCR; TCRdb has only the in-frame clones, and not every one. The sample carries about 15,000 clones, roughly 90% recorded once. The sample consisted of CD4+ or CD8+ T cells sorted from blood, taken in a trial of the OX40 agonist ivuxolimab. The receptor source for this set is an adult with an advanced solid tumor such as melanoma, head and neck, liver or kidney cancer.

The rearrangement joins TRBV30 to TRBJ2-1; a weak D match, TRBD2 (5 bases). Germline V gene sequence: CDR1 GTSNPN, CDR2 SVGIG (reference sequence). The CDR3 sequence is 12 residues long. Trimming stripped 0 bases from V and 10 bases from J, with 10 bases between. This CDR3 reads CAWSVWGEEQFF. In DNA form, the CDR3 reads TGTGCCTGGAGTGTTTGGGGAGAGGAGCAGTTCTTC.

The chain uses TRBV6-4 and TRBJ2-7; 9 bases align to TRBD1. The V and J ends lost 5 bases and 0 bases, in that order; junction bases with no gene match: 8. There are 16 residues in the CDR3. Germline V gene lookup returns CDR1 MRHNA and CDR2 SNTAGT. The CDR3 loop reads CASSPTGTGSSYEQYF. The CDR3 DNA reads as TGTGCCAGCAGTCCCACCGGGACAGGGAGCTCCTACGAGCAGTACTTC.

The chain couples TRBV6-1 to TRBJ1-4; maybe TRBD1 (5 bases). The CDR3 length is 16 residues. Germline assignment: CDR1 MNHNS and CDR2 SASEGT. V was pared by 1 base and J by 7 bases, with 16 bases between. CDR3 in amino acids: CASSEEKGWDGEKLFF. CDR3 in DNA: TGTGCCAGCAGTGAAGAGAAGGGGTGGGATGGTGAAAAACTGTTTTTT.

J is TRBJ2-5 and V is TRBV7-9, with a tentative D call TRBD1 (5 bases). Per the germline V gene, CDR1 is SEHNR and CDR2 is FQNEAQ (reference sequence). CDR3 length: 14 residues. Trimming removed 7 bases from V and 0 bases from J, with 12 bases in between. The CDR3 nucleotides are TGTGCCAGCAAGCCCCCGGACAACCAAGAGACCCAGTACTTC. This sequence encodes CASKPPDNQETQYF.

This clone was picked up one time. This chain links TRBV12-5 with TRBJ2-1, with D possibly TRBD2 on 6 matching bases. Deletions cut 5 bases from V and 10 bases from J, with 6 bases between. The CDR3 length is 10 residues. Germline CDR1 and CDR2: LGHNT and FRNRAP. The CDR3, as DNA: TGTGCTAGTGGTGCGGGGGAGCAGTTCTTC. Protein: CASGAGEQFF.

This chain uses TRBV19 with TRBJ1-2; tentative D call: TRBD1 (6 bases). Germline V lookup: CDR1 LNHDA, CDR2 SQIVND (reference sequence). V lost 6 bases to trimming and J lost 1 base, with 12 bases between them. The CDR3 is 14 residues long. The CDR3: CASSGQWGNYGYTF. For the CDR3, the DNA is TGTGCCAGTAGCGGACAGTGGGGTAACTATGGCTACACCTTC.

The gene calls are TRBV5-1 and TRBJ2-2, with 7 bases aligning to TRBD1. J was trimmed by 2 bases and V by 4 bases; bases with no gene match: 5. This CDR3 contains 15 residues. The germline V gene encodes CDR1 SGHRS and CDR2 YFSETQ. In nucleotides, the CDR3 is TGCGCCAGCAGCCACGGACAGGCTAACACCGGGGAGCTGTTTTTT. This codes for CASSHGQANTGELFF.

This sequence joins TRBV9 and TRBJ2-7, with TRBD2 matching over 8 bases. Trimming removed 2 bases from V and 7 bases from J; junction bases left unmatched: 8. Per the germline V gene, CDR1 is SGDLS and CDR2 is YYNGEE. This CDR3 is built from 14 residues. The CDR3, as DNA: TGTGCCAGCAGCGTTGGTAGCGGGAATCAGGAGCAGTACTTC. This codes for CASSVGSGNQEQYF.

The V and J genes are TRBV7-8 and TRBJ2-1; 10 bases map to TRBD2. The CDR3 length is 16 residues. J lost 4 bases, V lost 0 bases, and 3 bases had no gene match. Germline CDR1 is SGHVS and CDR2 is FQNEAQ. CDR3 in amino acids: CASSLALAGVYNEQFF. The CDR3 coding sequence is TGTGCCAGCAGCTTAGCTCTAGCGGGGGTTTACAATGAGCAGTTCTTC. The full variable domain, its missing parts supplied by reference TRBV7-8 and TRBJ2-1, is GAGVSQSPRYKVAKRGQDVALRCDPISGHVSLFWYQQALGQGPEFLTYFQNEAQLDKSGLPSDRFFAERPEGSVSTLKIQRTQQEDSAVYLCASSLALAGVYNEQFFGPGTRLTVL.

The rearrangement joins TRBV2 to TRBJ2-1; 8 bases are shared with TRBD2. Germline CDR1 is SNHLY and CDR2 is FYNNEI. The CDR3 length is 15 residues. J was trimmed by 4 bases and V by 5 bases; bases with no gene match: 7. As DNA, the CDR3 is TGTGCCAGCAGTCCTAGCGGGCAAGCTTACAATGAGCAGTTCTTC. Residues: CASSPSGQAYNEQFF.

V and J are TRBV11-3 and TRBJ1-2, with TRBD1 matching over 7 bases. The CDR3 extends over 16 amino acids. Germline CDR1 and CDR2: SGHNT and YENEEA. The V and J ends lost 1 base and 6 bases, in that order; junction bases with no gene match: 11. CDR3 region: CASSLVRGTGDDGYTF. CDR3 nucleotides: TGTGCCAGCAGCTTAGTCAGGGGCACAGGGGACGATGGCTACACCTTC. The variable domain in full, with the rest retrieved from reference TRBV11-3 and TRBJ1-2, is EAGVVQSPRYKIIEKKQPVAFWCNPISGHNTLYWYLQNLGQGPELLIRYENEEAVDDSQLPKDRFSAERLKGVDSTLKIQPAELGDSAVYLCASSLVRGTGDDGYTFGSGTRLTVV.

The chain recombines TRBV4-3 with TRBJ2-1; 11 bases are shared with TRBD2. V shed 4 bases and J 6 bases; nucleotides not matched to a gene: 5. Germline lookup yields CDR1 LGHNA and CDR2 YSLEER. The CDR3 is 15 residues long. The CDR3 here is CASSPLAGGSNEQFF. In DNA form, the CDR3 reads TGCGCCAGCAGCCCTTTAGCGGGAGGGAGCAATGAGCAGTTCTTC.

The V gene is TRBV7-2, the J gene TRBJ2-5; D unclear. V lost 3 bases to trimming and J lost 5 bases, with 10 bases between them. Germline V gene sequence: CDR1 SGHTA, CDR2 FQGNSA. The CDR3 sequence is 13 residues long. The CDR3 spells CASSLMGFETQYF. The CDR3 coding sequence is TGTGCCAGCAGCTTGATGGGGTTCGAGACCCAGTACTTC. The whole variable domain, filled in from reference TRBV7-2 and TRBJ2-5, reads GAGVSQSPSNKVTEKGKDVELRCDPISGHTALYWYRQSLGQGLEFLIYFQGNSAPDKSGLPSDRFSAERTGGSVSTLTIQRTQQEDSAVYLCASSLMGFETQYFGPGTRLLVL.

The chain is built from TRBV4-1 and TRBJ2-1; D call uncertain. CDR3 length: 15 amino acids. Germline CDR1 and CDR2: MGHRA and YSYEKL. The V end lost 0 bases, the J end lost 0 bases, and 6 bases lay between the germline ends. For the CDR3, the DNA is TGCGCCAGCAGCCAAGATAAGGGCTCCTACAATGAGCAGTTCTTC. It yields the protein CASSQDKGSYNEQFF.

The V and J genes are TRBV12-1 and TRBJ2-6; whether TRBD1, the table's D call, matches the DNA was not checked. TRBV12-1 is assigned pseudogene status. This CDR3 is built from 18 residues. The CDR3 is CASISAVIGQSRANVLTF. The CDR3 nucleotides read TGTGCCAGCATTTCGGCTGTAATAGGACAAAGTCGGGCCAACGTCCTGACTTTC.

The V and J genes are TRBV6-1 and TRBJ2-3; 12 bases are a match to TRBD2. The V gene's germline CDR1 is MNHNS and CDR2 SASEGT. The CDR3 totals 16 residues. Unmatched junction bases numbered 8, after V lost 4 bases and J lost 6 bases. The CDR3 spells CASSGRLAGGGDTQYF. The DNA for the CDR3 is TGTGCCAGCAGTGGTAGGCTAGCGGGAGGGGGCGATACGCAGTATTTT.

The rearrangement joins TRBV29-1 to TRBJ1-3; D is unresolved. The CDR3 contains 14 residues. Germline V gives CDR1 SQVTM, CDR2 ANQGSEA. Trimming removed 3 bases from V and 0 bases from J, with 9 bases in between. The CDR3 is CSVDPGNSGNTIYF. The CDR3 DNA sequence: TGCAGCGTTGATCCCGGGAACTCTGGAAACACCATATATTTT.

The V and J genes are TRBV19 and TRBJ2-2; D is unclear. The germline V gene has CDR1 LNHDA and CDR2 SQIVND (reference sequence). The V and J ends lost 5 bases and 3 bases respectively, with 4 bases between them. This CDR3 is built from 12 residues. CDR3 loop: CASSDHTGELFF. The CDR3 DNA reads as TGTGCCAGTAGTGATCACACCGGGGAGCTGTTTTTT.

The V call is TRBV19, the J call TRBJ1-5; 9 bases line up with TRBD1. From germline, CDR1 is LNHDA and CDR2 SQIVND (reference sequence). V lost 5 bases to trimming and J lost 4 bases; unmatched junction nucleotides: 6. The CDR3 is made up of 15 amino acids. CDR3 protein: CASSPYRGPNQPQHF. CDR3 in DNA: TGTGCCAGTAGTCCTTACAGGGGGCCTAATCAGCCCCAGCATTTT.

The V and J genes are TRBV6-4 and TRBJ2-1; no definite D call. Germline V CDR1 and CDR2: MRHNA, SNTAGT. V lost 4 bases and J lost 10, with 11 bases in between. This CDR3 contains 12 residues. The CDR3 protein is CASSVTPGEQFF. The CDR3 DNA reads TGTGCCAGCAGTGTCACTCCCGGAGAGCAGTTCTTC.

This chain links TRBV6-4 with TRBJ2-1, with 11 bases matching TRBD1. The CDR3 runs to 18 residues. From germline, CDR1 is MRHNA and CDR2 SNTAGT. The V gene end was trimmed by 6 bases and the J gene end by 7 bases; junction bases not matched to a gene: 17. The CDR3 DNA reads TGTGCCAGCAGAACAGCCCACCTTGGGACAGGGGGAGGAAATGAGCAGTTCTTC. This gives the protein CASRTAHLGTGGGNEQFF.

This clone was seen just once. This chain connects TRBV9 to TRBJ1-3; maybe TRBD1 (5 bases). The CDR3 spans 16 residues. V lost 3 bases, J lost 4 bases, and 17 bases lay in between. Germline lookup yields CDR1 SGDLS and CDR2 YYNGEE. This chain's CDR3 is CASSAYRSYVGNTIYF. The CDR3 DNA sequence: TGTGCCAGCAGCGCTTACAGGTCTTACGTCGGAAACACCATATATTTT. Supplemented by reference TRBV9 and TRBJ1-3, the full variable domain reads DSGVTQTPKHLITATGQRVTLRCSPRSGDLSVYWYQQSLDQGLQFLIQYYNGEERAKGNILERFSAQQFPDLHSELNLSSLELGDSALYFCASSAYRSYVGNTIYFGEGSWLTVV.

The chain couples TRBV12-5 to TRBJ1-2; perhaps TRBD1 as D (5 bases). Germline V lookup: CDR1 LGHNT, CDR2 FRNRAP. V was cut by 2 bases and J by 4 bases, with 11 bases left in between. This CDR3 has 14 amino acids. The CDR3 coding sequence is TGTGCTAGTGGTTTGCCAGGGTTGCCCTATGGCTACACCTTC. Its translation: CASGLPGLPYGYTF.

This clone appeared a single time. The rearrangement links TRBV7-9 to TRBJ2-5; D uncertain. Germline V lookup: CDR1 SEHNR, CDR2 FQNEAQ (reference sequence). The ends were cut back, 0 bases at V and 2 bases at J, with 22 bases in the middle. The CDR3 is 19 residues long. The CDR3 here is CASSLAYSIALAAQETQYF. CDR3 nucleotide sequence: TGTGCCAGCAGCTTAGCGTACAGTATCGCTCTTGCCGCTCAAGAGACCCAGTACTTC.

This sequence joins TRBV7-9 and TRBJ2-3, with 7 bases that match TRBD1. The CDR3 has 16 amino acids. CDR1 is SEHNR, CDR2 FQNEAQ, per germline (reference sequence). Unmatched junction bases numbered 9, after V lost 4 bases and J lost 2 bases. The CDR3 coding sequence is TGTGCCAGCAGCTCGGTGACAGGGCCACTCACAGATACGCAGTATTTT. It yields the protein CASSSVTGPLTDTQYF.

The chain joins TRBV21-1 to TRBJ2-2; the table's TRBD2 call for D was not verified on the DNA. TRBV21-1 corresponds to a pseudogene. This CDR3 is 15 amino acids long. The CDR3 region has the DNA TGTGCCAGCTTCCAGTGGCGGGCTCCACCCGGGGAGCTGTTTTTT. It encodes CASFQWRAPPGELFF.

The chain joins TRBV5-1 to TRBJ1-3; 8 bases are a match to TRBD1. The CDR3 covers 15 residues. Germline V gene lookup returns CDR1 SGHRS and CDR2 YFSETQ. V dropped 4 bases and J dropped 4; count of bases not matched to a gene: 7. CDR3 in DNA: TGCGCCAGCAGCCCGACAGGGGCGGGAGGAAACACCATATATTTT. Protein sequence: CASSPTGAGGNTIYF.

The rearrangement links TRBV5-5 to TRBJ1-5, with a tentative D call TRBD1 (5 bases). The CDR3 runs 15 residues. V dropped 1 base and J dropped 7 bases, with 15 bases sitting between them. The V gene's germline CDR1 is SGHKS and CDR2 YYEKEE (reference sequence). CDR3 DNA sequence: TGTGCCAGCAGCTTGTATTTTAATGGGGCGCAGCCCCAGCATTTT. Its protein product is CASSLYFNGAQPQHF.

The V gene is TRBV6-5, the J gene TRBJ1-2; no firm D call. CDR1 and CDR2 from the germline V gene are MNHEY and SVGAGI. The V gene lost 4 bases and the J gene lost 8 bases, with 8 bases spanning the gap. The CDR3 consists of 11 residues. CDR3 sequence (DNA): TGTGCCAGCAGTTCGGACCGGGGCTACACCTTC. It is translated as CASSSDRGYTF.

This chain connects TRBV7-9 to TRBJ1-2; possible D gene TRBD1, 6 bases. Germline assignment: CDR1 SEHNR and CDR2 FQNEAQ (reference sequence). Trimming removed 5 bases at V and 4 bases at J, with 20 bases between. This CDR3 is 16 amino acids long. The CDR3 coding sequence is TGTGCCAGCAGCCCCCCATCCACAGGGATATTCTATGGCTACACCTTC. It yields the protein CASSPPSTGIFYGYTF.